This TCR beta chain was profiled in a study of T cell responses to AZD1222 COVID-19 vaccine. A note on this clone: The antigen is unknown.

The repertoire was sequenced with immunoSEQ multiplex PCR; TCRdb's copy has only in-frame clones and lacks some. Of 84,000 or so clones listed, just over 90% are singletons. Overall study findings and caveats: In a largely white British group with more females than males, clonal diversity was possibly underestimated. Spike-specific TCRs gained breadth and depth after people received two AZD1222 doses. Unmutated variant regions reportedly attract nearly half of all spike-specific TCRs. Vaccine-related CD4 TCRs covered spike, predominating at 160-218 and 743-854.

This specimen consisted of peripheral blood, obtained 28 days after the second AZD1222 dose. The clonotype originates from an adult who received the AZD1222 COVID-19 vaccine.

This CDR3 is CASSPSGQGVYEQYF. CDR3 DNA sequence: TGTGCCAGCAGCCCAAGCGGACAGGGGGTATACGAGCAGTACTTC. The rearrangement links TRBV7-2 to TRBJ2-7; TRBD1 agrees at 10 bases. After removal of 5 bases from V and 4 bases from J, the junction contained 8 bases not matched to a gene. The CDR3 sequence is 15 residues long. Germline V lookup: CDR1 SGHTA, CDR2 FQGNSA.